These 20 T cell receptor beta chains were sequenced from one sample in a study of cytomegalovirus exposure and HLA in healthy donors. PCR amplification relied on 60 Vbeta primers (plus 13 Jbeta primers). The protocol was immunoSEQ multiplex PCR, while the TCRdb copy is restricted to in-frame clones and leaves out a portion. The sample consists of 150,000 to 200,000 clones, under 90% of them appearing once. The sequencing sample was made of PBMCs. The receptor set was obtained from a man aged 18 to 30 in good health and CMV-seronegative.

The J gene is TRBJ2-1, the V gene TRBV19; D not resolved. This CDR3 is 14 amino acids long. CDR1 and CDR2 from the germline V gene are LNHDA and SQIVND (reference sequence). V was trimmed by 6 bases and J by 0 bases, leaving 9 bases between them. CDR3 DNA sequence: TGTGCCAGTAGAGCGCTTAGCTCCTACAATGAGCAGTTCTTC. Translating gives CASRALSSYNEQFF.

The chain couples TRBV11-3 to TRBJ2-3, with D perhaps matching TRBD1 (5 bases). Germline loops: CDR1 SGHNT, CDR2 YENEEA. V lost 6 bases, J lost 1 base, and 11 bases lay in between. The CDR3 is made up of 14 amino acids. CDR3 in amino acids: CASRKGSGTDTQYF. The CDR3, as DNA: TGTGCCAGCAGAAAGGGGTCGGGCACAGATACGCAGTATTTT.

V and J are TRBV18 and TRBJ2-5; possibly TRBD1 for D (7 bases). The CDR3 sequence is 16 residues long. V gave up 6 bases and J gave up 5 bases, with 22 bases separating them. CDR1 and CDR2 from the germline V gene are KGHSH and LQKENI. As DNA, the CDR3 is TGTGCCAGCTCCCCCAACCAGGGGGGTGGATCGGAGACCCAGTACTTC. Protein sequence: CASSPNQGGGSETQYF.

This chain joins TRBV19 and TRBJ1-1; D remains ambiguous. Germline loops: CDR1 LNHDA, CDR2 SQIVND (reference sequence). The V and J ends lost 7 bases and 0 bases respectively, with 9 bases between them. The CDR3 has 13 amino acids. The CDR3 bases are TGTGCCAGTACAGGTCTCGTGAACACTGAAGCTTTCTTT. Its protein is CASTGLVNTEAFF.

The CDR3 here is CATTSGTSYEQYF. DNA of the CDR3: TGTGCCACAACTAGCGGGACATCCTACGAGCAGTACTTC. V is TRBV6-5 and J is TRBJ2-7; 10 bases are a match to TRBD2. V was pared by 10 bases and J by 1 base, with 4 bases of the junction left unmatched. The CDR3 extends over 13 amino acids. Germline V lookup: CDR1 MNHEY, CDR2 SVGAGI.

The chain uses TRBV5-1 and TRBJ2-5; D possibly corresponds to TRBD2 (5 bases). The DNA end is more similar to TRBJ2-7, so the J call may be wrong. Germline CDR1 is SGHRS and CDR2 is YFSETQ. This CDR3 has 14 residues. The CDR3 spells CASSLDGLSYEQYF. The DNA for the CDR3 is TGCGCCAGCAGCTTGGACGGACTCTCCTACGAGCAGTACTTC.

V gene TRBV10-1 combines with J gene TRBJ1-2, with D perhaps TRBD1 (5 bases). CDR1 is WNHNN and CDR2 is SYGVQD in the germline V gene (reference sequence). The CDR3 runs to 14 residues. V was cut by 3 bases and J by 6 bases, with 14 bases left in between. In DNA, the CDR3 is TGCGCCAGCAGTGAAGACAGACAGAAAGATGGCTACACCTTC. Its protein product is CASSEDRQKDGYTF.

V usage is TRBV18 and J usage is TRBJ2-7; no definite D call. The germline V gene has CDR1 KGHSH and CDR2 LQKENI. CDR3 length: 14 residues. Trimming left V 0 bases short and J 1 base short, with 7 bases between. CDR3 in amino acids: CASSPPLLSYEQYF. CDR3 DNA: TGTGCCAGCTCACCACCTCTGCTATCCTACGAGCAGTACTTC. The full variable domain, with the rest looked up from reference TRBV18 and TRBJ2-7, is NAGVMQNPRHLVRRRGQEARLRCSPMKGHSHVYWYRQLPEEGLKFMVYLQKENIIDESGMPKERFSAEFPKEGPSILRIQQVVRGDSAAYFCASSPPLLSYEQYFGPGTRLTVT.

Of note for this clone: An end of the junction does not agree with germline; a read error may underlie this. The chain is built from TRBV29-1 and TRBJ1-1; perhaps TRBD1 as D (5 bases). This CDR3 has 13 residues. The germline V gene encodes CDR1 SQVTM and CDR2 ANQGSEA. Here the CDR3 DNA reads TGCAGCGTTGAAGATTGGGGCAGTCCAGGGTGGGGCTTT. It codes for CSVEDWGSPGWGF. Based on the CDR3 plus reference TRBV29-1 and TRBJ1-1, the full variable domain is SAVISQKPSRDICQRGTSLTIQCQVDSQVTMMFWYRQQPGQSLTLIATANQGSEATYESGFVIDKFPISRPNLTFSTLTVSNMSPEDSSIYLCSVEDWGSPGWGFGQGTRLTVV.

This chain uses TRBV10-3 with TRBJ2-5; TRBD2 matches at 7 bases. The CDR3 runs to 16 residues. Germline loops: CDR1 ENHRY, CDR2 SYGVKD. V dropped 3 bases and J dropped 2; count of bases not matched to a gene: 9. CDR3 region: CAISDLGTTRQETQYF. The CDR3 DNA is TGTGCCATCAGTGACCTCGGGACTACGAGACAAGAGACCCAGTACTTC.

V is TRBV21-1 and J is TRBJ1-5; the table's D call TRBD1 went unverified against the DNA. TRBV21-1 is deemed a pseudogene. There are 21 residues in the CDR3. The CDR3: CASSKPRTGGKGYIGNQPQHF. As DNA, the CDR3 is TGTGCCAGCAGCAAACCCAGGACAGGGGGAAAAGGGTACATCGGAAATCAGCCCCAGCATTTT.

This rearrangement joins TRBV2 to TRBJ2-7, with 9 bases fitting TRBD1. Germline CDR1 SNHLY, CDR2 FYNNEI. V dropped 1 base and J dropped 6; count of bases not matched to a gene: 13. This CDR3 is 17 amino acids long. The CDR3 nucleotides are TGTGCCAGCAGTGAAGAATCGGTCGGGACAGGGAGGTCCGAGCAGTACTTC. It encodes CASSEESVGTGRSEQYF. The entire variable domain, with the rest obtained from reference TRBV2 and TRBJ2-7, is as follows: EPEVTQTPSHQVTQMGQEVILRCVPISNHLYFYWYRQILGQKVEFLVSFYNNEISEKSEIFDDQFSVERPDGSNFTLKIRSTKLEDSAMYFCASSEESVGTGRSEQYFGPGTRLTVT.

As regards this clone: At one of its ends the junction is not consistent with the germline gene, which may arise from a read error. The V and J genes are TRBV25-1 and TRBJ2-1; D gene ambiguous. This CDR3 spans 9 amino acids. CDR1 MGHDK and CDR2 SYGVNS come from the germline V gene. The CDR3 nucleotides read TGTGCCAGCAGTGAACCCCATCTCTTC. Translation gives CASSEPHLF.

The V call is TRBV9, the J call TRBJ2-1; 10 nucleotides agree with TRBD2. The V gene's germline CDR1 is SGDLS and CDR2 YYNGEE. The CDR3 spans 15 residues. The J segment lost 7 bases and the V segment lost 5 bases, leaving 9 bases of the junction unmatched. Here the CDR3 reads CASSTLAGVGNEQFF. CDR3 nucleotides: TGTGCCAGCAGTACCCTAGCGGGAGTTGGAAATGAGCAGTTCTTC.

The CDR3 nucleotides read TGTGCCAGCAGCTTGTCCGGGGACTACCTTGGCGAGCAGTACTTC. It is translated as CASSLSGDYLGEQYF. The chain links TRBV11-2 to TRBJ2-7; TRBD2 matches 7 bases. The junction had 11 bases not matched to a gene; V was cut back by 3 bases and J by 6 bases. CDR1 is SGHAT, CDR2 FQNNGV, per germline. CDR3 size: 15 residues. The variable domain in full, completed from reference TRBV11-2 and TRBJ2-7, reads EAGVAQSPRYKIIEKRQSVAFWCNPISGHATLYWYQQILGQGPKLLIQFQNNGVVDDSQLPKDRFSAERLKGVDSTLKIQPAKLEDSAVYLCASSLSGDYLGEQYFGPGTRLTVT.

This clone was observed a handful of times. The V and J genes are TRBV29-1 and TRBJ2-1, with a possible D match to TRBD2 (6 bases). Trimming shortened V by 0 bases and J by 4 bases, and 16 bases separated the two germline ends. Germline loops: CDR1 SQVTM, CDR2 ANQGSEA. This CDR3 has 16 residues. CDR3 DNA: TGCAGCGTTGAAGATTTAGGAGGGAACGCGTACAATGAGCAGTTCTTC. Protein: CSVEDLGGNAYNEQFF.

The chain has TRBV6-5 and TRBJ1-1; TRBD1 is a possible D gene (6 bases). CDR1 is MNHEY and CDR2 is SVGAGI in the germline V gene. CDR3 length equals 15 residues. Deletions cut 0 bases from V and 0 bases from J, with 8 bases between. CDR3 DNA sequence: TGTGCCAGCAGTTACTCCGGGACATTGAACACTGAAGCTTTCTTT. Translating it yields CASSYSGTLNTEAFF.

CDR3 DNA sequence: TGTGCCAGCTCAAGAGGGGCGGGAGTCCCTAATGAGCAGTTCTTC. Protein: CASSRGAGVPNEQFF. V is TRBV18 and J is TRBJ2-1; 7 bases fit TRBD2. Germline-derived CDR1 and CDR2 are KGHSH and LQKENI. V was clipped by 5 bases and J by 7 bases; unmatched bases: 11. CDR3 size: 15 residues.

This rearrangement joins TRBV7-2 to TRBJ2-7, with D perhaps TRBD1 (6 bases). Germline lookup yields CDR1 SGHTA and CDR2 FQGNSA. V lost 6 bases and J 9 bases, leaving 12 bases between the germline ends. The CDR3 runs to 11 residues. In DNA, the CDR3 is TGTGCCAGCAGGGGGGCCATGGTGCAGTACTTC. Protein sequence: CASRGAMVQYF.

The genes are TRBV19 and TRBJ1-4; maybe TRBD1 (6 bases). Trimming left V 6 bases short and J 7 bases short, with 9 bases between. The CDR3 has 12 residues. The germline CDR1 and CDR2 sequences are LNHDA and SQIVND (reference sequence). The CDR3: CASRQGFEKLFF. The CDR3 DNA reads TGTGCCAGTAGACAGGGCTTTGAAAAACTGTTTTTT.